Below, 13 T cell receptor beta chains from the same sample are listed, as sequenced in a study of blood T cell repertoires in COVID-19. The protocol was immunoSEQ multiplex PCR, while the TCRdb copy is restricted to in-frame clones and leaves out a portion. Of 50,000 to 70,000 clones listed, roughly 90% are singletons. Sample: peripheral blood. The receptors derive from a woman of 80 years or more with active COVID-19.

This chain joins TRBV14 and TRBJ2-3; 7 bases are shared with TRBD2. V lost 4 bases to trimming and J lost 0 bases; unmatched junction nucleotides: 7. The CDR3 has 16 residues. Germline V gives CDR1 SGHDN, CDR2 FVKESK. The CDR3 DNA is TGTGCCAGCAGCCCGCAGGGCGGGGGAAGCACAGATACGCAGTATTTT. It codes for CASSPQGGGSTDTQYF.

This chain connects TRBV10-1 to TRBJ1-2; 8 positions agree with TRBD1. The CDR3 has 15 amino acids. Trimming took 3 bases from V and 7 from J; bases not matched to a gene: 10. The germline gives CDR1 WNHNN, CDR2 SYGVQD (reference sequence). In DNA, the CDR3 is TGCGCCAGCAGTGACACTACCGGGACAGGAGTTGGCTACACCTTC. Its protein product is CASSDTTGTGVGYTF.

The gene calls are TRBV5-1 and TRBJ2-5, with D unclear. The CDR3 spans 14 residues. Germline lookup yields CDR1 SGHRS and CDR2 YFSETQ. Trimming left V 1 base short and J 5 bases short, with 12 bases between. The CDR3 DNA reads as TGCGCCAGCAGCTTGAGTTCAGACACGGAGACCCAGTACTTC. Translating it yields CASSLSSDTETQYF.

The gene calls are TRBV7-6 and TRBJ2-1; 7 bases match TRBD1. CDR3 size: 13 residues. Germline assignment: CDR1 SGHVS and CDR2 FNYEAQ. The junction had 2 bases not matched to a gene; V was cut back by 6 bases and J by 3 bases. CDR3 DNA: TGTGCCAGCAGTCAGGGGGACTACAATGAGCAGTTCTTC. This gives the protein CASSQGDYNEQFF.

The chain joins TRBV3-1 (or the pseudogene TRBV3-2) to TRBJ1-1, with 8 bases lining up with TRBD1. The germline V gene has CDR1 LGHDT and CDR2 YNNKEL (reference sequence). The length of the CDR3 is 14 residues. V lost 4 bases, J lost 4 bases, and 5 bases stayed unmatched. CDR3 protein: CASSRQGSVTEAFF. The DNA of the CDR3 is TGTGCCAGCAGCCGACAGGGGAGTGTCACTGAAGCTTTCTTT.

V is TRBV3-1 (or the pseudogene TRBV3-2) and J is TRBJ1-4; 7 bases are a match to TRBD1. The CDR3 is 16 residues long. The germline CDR1 and CDR2 sequences are LGHDT and YNNKEL (reference sequence). Trimming at V came to 2 bases and at J to 7 bases, leaving 10 bases not matched to a gene. CDR3 coding DNA: TGTGCCAGCAGCCAAACCGGGACAGCTCTTCGTGAAAAACTGTTTTTT. This translates into CASSQTGTALREKLFF.

This chain links TRBV5-1 with TRBJ2-3; 10 positions match TRBD2. Germline assignment: CDR1 SGHRS and CDR2 YFSETQ. V shed 2 bases and J 1 base; nucleotides not matched to a gene: 4. This CDR3 contains 16 residues. CDR3 DNA: TGCGCCAGCAGCTTACTTCTAGCGGGGGGCACAGATACGCAGTATTTT. This sequence encodes CASSLLLAGGTDTQYF.

This rearrangement joins TRBV4-1 to TRBJ2-3, with TRBD1 matching over 10 bases. Germline CDR1 and CDR2: MGHRA and YSYEKL. The CDR3 is 14 amino acids. V was pared by 4 bases and J by 4 bases, with 2 bases of the junction left unmatched. CDR3 in amino acids: CASSRGQGADTQYF. In nucleotides, the CDR3 is TGCGCCAGCAGCCGCGGACAGGGGGCAGATACGCAGTATTTT.

V gene TRBV2 combines with J gene TRBJ1-2, with a tentative D call TRBD1 (5 bases). Germline values: CDR1 SNHLY, CDR2 FYNNEI. The germline V and J ends were trimmed by 8 bases and 6 bases, with 13 bases remaining between them. This CDR3 is 12 amino acids long. CDR3 sequence (DNA): TGTGCCAGCGGAAGGGGAGGTCATGGCTACACCTTC. Residues: CASGRGGHGYTF. The variable domain in full, completed from reference TRBV2 and TRBJ1-2, reads EPEVTQTPSHQVTQMGQEVILRCVPISNHLYFYWYRQILGQKVEFLVSFYNNEISEKSEIFDDQFSVERPDGSNFTLKIRSTKLEDSAMYFCASGRGGHGYTFGSGTRLTVV.

The chain couples TRBV4-1 to TRBJ2-7; 11 bases agree with TRBD2. The CDR3 consists of 15 residues. In germline, CDR1 is MGHRA, CDR2 YSYEKL. V gave up 3 bases and J gave up 5 bases; unmatched junction bases: 6. In DNA, the CDR3 is TGCGCCAGCAGCCAGATGACTAGCGGGACTAACGAGCAGTACTTC. This encodes CASSQMTSGTNEQYF.

The CDR3 loop reads CASRLNRGFGSPLHF. CDR3 in DNA: TGTGCCAGCAGGCTCAACAGGGGTTTCGGTTCACCCCTCCACTTT. The chain carries TRBV28 and TRBJ1-6, with 7 bases lining up with TRBD1. This CDR3 has 15 residues. Germline trimming cut 6 bases from V and 9 bases from J; bases unmatched to any gene: 11. The germline V gene has CDR1 MDHEN and CDR2 SYDVKM.

This chain links TRBV27 with TRBJ2-7, with TRBD2 matching 10 bases. Germline CDR1 reads MNHEY; CDR2 reads SMNVEV (reference sequence). The CDR3 extends over 15 amino acids. V lost 6 bases, J lost 3 bases, and 8 bases stayed unmatched. In DNA, the CDR3 is TGTGCCAGCAGCTTGGCTAGCGGGAGCAACTACGAGCAGTACTTC. This codes for CASSLASGSNYEQYF.

The chain uses TRBV5-1 and TRBJ1-2, with TRBD1 matching 7 bases. Germline values: CDR1 SGHRS, CDR2 YFSETQ. The CDR3 loop spans 13 amino acids. With 5 bases clipped from V and 6 bases from J, the junction kept 7 bases outside the gene matches. The CDR3 loop reads CASSAGGGDGYTF. DNA of the CDR3: TGCGCCAGCAGTGCCGGAGGGGGCGATGGCTACACCTTC.